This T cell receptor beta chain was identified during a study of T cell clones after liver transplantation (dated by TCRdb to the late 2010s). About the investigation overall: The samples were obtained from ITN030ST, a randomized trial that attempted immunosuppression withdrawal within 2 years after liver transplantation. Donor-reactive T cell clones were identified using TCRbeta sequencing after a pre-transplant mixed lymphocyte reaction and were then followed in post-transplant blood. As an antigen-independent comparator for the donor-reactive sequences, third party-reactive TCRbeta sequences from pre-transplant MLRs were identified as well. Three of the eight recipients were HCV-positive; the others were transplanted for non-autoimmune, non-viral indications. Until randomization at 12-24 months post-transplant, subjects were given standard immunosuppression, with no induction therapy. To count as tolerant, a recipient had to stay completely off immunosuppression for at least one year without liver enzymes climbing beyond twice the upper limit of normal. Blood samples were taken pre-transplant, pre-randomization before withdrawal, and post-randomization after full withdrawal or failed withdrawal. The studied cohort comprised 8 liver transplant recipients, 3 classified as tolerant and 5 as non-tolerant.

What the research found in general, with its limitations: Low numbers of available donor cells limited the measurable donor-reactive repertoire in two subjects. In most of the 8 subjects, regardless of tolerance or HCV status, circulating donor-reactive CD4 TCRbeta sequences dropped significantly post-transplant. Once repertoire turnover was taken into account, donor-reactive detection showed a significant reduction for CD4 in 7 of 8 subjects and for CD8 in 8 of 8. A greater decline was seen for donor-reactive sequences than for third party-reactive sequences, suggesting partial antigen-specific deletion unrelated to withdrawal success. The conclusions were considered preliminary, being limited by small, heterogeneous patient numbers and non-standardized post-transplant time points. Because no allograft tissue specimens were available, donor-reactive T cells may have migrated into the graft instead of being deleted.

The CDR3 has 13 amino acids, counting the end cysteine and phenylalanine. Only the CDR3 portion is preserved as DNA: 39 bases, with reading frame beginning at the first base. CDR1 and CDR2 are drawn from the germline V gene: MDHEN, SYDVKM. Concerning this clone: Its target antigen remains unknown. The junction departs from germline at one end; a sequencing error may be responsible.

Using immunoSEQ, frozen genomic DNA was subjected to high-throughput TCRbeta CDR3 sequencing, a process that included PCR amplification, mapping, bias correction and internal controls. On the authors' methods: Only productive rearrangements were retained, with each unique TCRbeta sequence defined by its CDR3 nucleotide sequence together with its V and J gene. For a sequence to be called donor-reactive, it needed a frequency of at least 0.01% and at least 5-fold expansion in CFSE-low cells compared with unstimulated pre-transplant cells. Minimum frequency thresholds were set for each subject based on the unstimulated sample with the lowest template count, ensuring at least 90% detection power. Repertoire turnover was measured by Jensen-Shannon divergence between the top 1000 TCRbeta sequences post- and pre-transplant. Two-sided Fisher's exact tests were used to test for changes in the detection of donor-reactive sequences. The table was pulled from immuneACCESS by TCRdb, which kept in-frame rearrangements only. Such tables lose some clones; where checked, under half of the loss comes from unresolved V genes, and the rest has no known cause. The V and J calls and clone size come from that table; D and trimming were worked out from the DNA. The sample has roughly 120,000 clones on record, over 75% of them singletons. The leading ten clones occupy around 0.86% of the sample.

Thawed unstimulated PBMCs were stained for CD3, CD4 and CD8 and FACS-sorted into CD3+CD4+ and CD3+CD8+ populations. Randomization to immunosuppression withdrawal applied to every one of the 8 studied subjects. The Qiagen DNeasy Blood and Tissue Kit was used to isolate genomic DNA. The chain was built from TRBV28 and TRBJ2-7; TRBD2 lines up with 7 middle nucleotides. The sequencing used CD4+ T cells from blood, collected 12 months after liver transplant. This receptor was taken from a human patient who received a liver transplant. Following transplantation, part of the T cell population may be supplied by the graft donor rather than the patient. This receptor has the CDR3 CASSLRPGLISDF. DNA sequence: TGTGCCAGCAGTTTACGACCGGGACTAATTTCAGACTTC.